The 15 T cell receptor beta chains in this list originate from one sample, sequenced in a study of blood T cells in healthy people across ages. A second PCR of 7 to 11 cycles used a sample-barcoded 5' primer and a J-beta primer mix. TCRdb passed the 5' RACE reads through MiXCR, listing each CDR3 protein once. This table holds about 640,000 distinct CDR3 sequences, approximately 30% found once. The sample comprised blood. The receptor set was obtained from an elderly woman in good health.

This clonotype occurred a few times. The chain is built from TRBV28 and TRBJ1-6, with a weak D call TRBD1 (5 bases). Trimming took 8 bases from V and 7 from J, leaving 18 bases between them. The CDR3 has 15 amino acids. The germline V gene has CDR1 MDHEN and CDR2 SYDVKM. The CDR3: CASWDSAGLNSPLHF. CDR3 sequence (DNA): TGTGCCAGCTGGGATTCGGCAGGGTTGAATTCACCCCTCCACTTT. Full variable domain (rest looked up from reference TRBV28 and TRBJ1-6): DVKVTQSSRYLVKRTGEKVFLECVQDMDHENMFWYRQDPGLGLRLIYFSYDVKMKEKGDIPEGYSVSREKKERFSLILESASTNQTSMYLCASWDSAGLNSPLHFGNGTRLTVT.

For this clonotype: A read error is possible here, since a much larger clone lies one base away. The CDR3 carries no conserved terminal phenylalanine or tryptophan, so it likely arises from a read error. The chain carries TRBV20-1 and TRBJ1-5; D gene ambiguous. The CDR3 runs 11 residues. Germline values: CDR1 DFQATT, CDR2 SNEGSKA (reference sequence). V was clipped by 5 bases and J by 7 bases, with 9 bases between them. CDR3 nucleotide sequence: TGCAGTGCTCGGGGAGACCAGCCCCAGCATGTT. Amino acids: CSARGDQPQHV.

The V and J genes are TRBV20-1 and TRBJ2-5; D is uncertain. This CDR3 comprises 13 residues. V gave up 1 base and J gave up 6 bases, with 12 bases separating them. The germline gives CDR1 DFQATT, CDR2 SNEGSKA (reference sequence). CDR3 sequence: CSARAAGSKTQYF. As DNA, the CDR3 is TGCAGTGCTAGAGCGGCAGGCTCAAAGACCCAGTACTTC.

At least ten counts were recorded for this clonotype. V gene TRBV30 combines with J gene TRBJ2-3; D ambiguous. The CDR3 contains 12 residues. CDR1 GTSNPN and CDR2 SVGIG come from the germline V gene (reference sequence). Trimming stripped 5 bases from V and 4 bases from J, with 10 bases between. The CDR3 protein is CAWAPSADTQYF. In DNA form, the CDR3 reads TGTGCCTGGGCACCGAGCGCAGATACGCAGTATTTT.

The rearrangement links TRBV2 to TRBJ1-4, with a weak D call TRBD1 (5 bases). CDR1 and CDR2 (germline): SNHLY, FYNNEI. The V end lost 3 bases, the J end lost 7 bases, and 9 bases lay between the germline ends. The CDR3 covers 13 residues. The CDR3, as DNA: TGTGCCAGCAGTGAGGGACGGTTTGAAAAACTGTTTTTT. It yields the protein CASSEGRFEKLFF. The full variable domain, with the rest looked up from reference TRBV2 and TRBJ1-4, is EPEVTQTPSHQVTQMGQEVILRCVPISNHLYFYWYRQILGQKVEFLVSFYNNEISEKSEIFDDQFSVERPDGSNFTLKIRSTKLEDSAMYFCASSEGRFEKLFFGSGTQLSVL.

V and J are TRBV5-1 and TRBJ1-5, with D hard to call. The CDR3 consists of 15 residues. Germline V gene data show CDR1 as SGHRS and CDR2 as YFSETQ. V lost 3 bases to trimming and J lost 0 bases, with 10 bases between them. In DNA, the CDR3 is TGCGCCAGCAGCTGGAACGGTGGTAGCAATCAGCCCCAGCATTTT. It specifies CASSWNGGSNQPQHF.

Notes on this clonotype: A much larger clone is a single base away; this may be a read error. The rearrangement uses TRBV12-3 or TRBV12-4 and TRBJ2-3; TRBD1 aligns across 10 bases. The CDR3 covers 17 residues. In DNA, the CDR3 is TGTGCCGGCAGTTTAATGTCGGGACAGGGGTTCGGAGGTACGCAGTATTTT. Protein sequence: CAGSLMSGQGFGGTQYF.

At least ten counts were recorded for this clonotype. This chain connects TRBV5-6 to TRBJ2-5, with D perhaps matching TRBD1 (6 bases). CDR1 SGHDT and CDR2 YYEEEE come from the germline V gene. This CDR3 spans 16 amino acids. V dropped 4 bases and J dropped 5 bases, with 21 bases sitting between them. The DNA of the CDR3 is TGTGCCAGCAGCCTCCGAGGCCAGGGGTACATGGAGACCCAGTACTTC. Translated, it gives CASSLRGQGYMETQYF.

This clonotype occurred a few times. This chain connects TRBV20-1 to TRBJ1-2; D unclear. Trimming removed 0 bases at V and 7 bases at J, with 15 bases between. The CDR3 extends over 14 amino acids. Germline V gene sequence: CDR1 DFQATT, CDR2 SNEGSKA (reference sequence). CDR3 sequence (DNA): TGCAGTGCTAGAGATGCAGCAGTACCTTCTGGCTACACCTTC. It translates to CSARDAAVPSGYTF.

This clonotype was seen at least ten times. This chain uses TRBV5-4 with TRBJ2-7, with a weak D call TRBD1 (6 bases). Trimming removed 2 bases at V and 2 bases at J, with 8 bases between. Germline assignment: CDR1 SGHNT and CDR2 YYREEE (reference sequence). The CDR3 runs 13 residues. The CDR3 sequence: CASSFQGPYEQYF. For the CDR3, the DNA is TGTGCCAGCAGCTTCCAGGGGCCCTACGAGCAGTACTTC. Looking up the rest from reference TRBV5-4 and TRBJ2-7 gives the full variable domain: ETGVTQSPTHLIKTRGQQVTLRCSSQSGHNTVSWYQQALGQGPQFIFQYYREEENGRGNFPPRFSGLQFPNYSSELNVNALELDDSALYLCASSFQGPYEQYFGPGTRLTVT.

This clonotype appeared a few times. J is TRBJ1-2 and V is TRBV28; 8 positions match TRBD1. Germline trimming cut 6 bases from V and 7 bases from J; bases unmatched to any gene: 10. CDR1 and CDR2 (germline): MDHEN, SYDVKM. The CDR3 covers 14 residues. CDR3 sequence reads: CASRQPGQAFGYTF. CDR3 DNA: TGTGCCAGCAGACAACCGGGACAGGCCTTTGGCTACACCTTC.

V gene TRBV7-2 combines with J gene TRBJ1-3; D call uncertain. Germline V gene data show CDR1 as SGHTA and CDR2 as FQGNSA. Deletions cut 5 bases from V and 7 bases from J, with 9 bases between. CDR3 size: 12 residues. CDR3 region: CASSPYTNTIYF. In DNA, the CDR3 is TGTGCCAGCAGCCCTTACACGAACACCATATATTTT.

Remarks on this clonotype: This may be a read error: a much more frequent sequence differs by one nucleotide. This sequence joins TRBV6-1 and TRBJ2-7; no clear D. The CDR3 runs 15 residues. Germline V CDR1 and CDR2: MNHNS, SASEGT. Between the trimmed V and J ends, which lost 4 bases and 1 base, there was a span of 14 bases. The CDR3 is CASSVYSDLSYEQYF. The CDR3 DNA follows: TGTGCCAGCAGTGTCTACAGCGATCTATCCTACGAGCAGTACTTC.

This rearrangement joins TRBV29-1 to TRBJ1-1; tentatively, D is TRBD1 (5 bases). The V gene lost 8 bases and the J gene lost 1 base, with 14 bases spanning the gap. CDR3 length: 13 amino acids. Per germline, CDR1 SQVTM and CDR2 ANQGSEA. CDR3 loop: CSSQPGGNTEAFF. For the CDR3, the DNA is TGCAGCTCACAGCCGGGGGGGAACACTGAAGCTTTCTTT.

The chain recombines TRBV5-1 with TRBJ1-3; D remains unclear. The CDR3 runs 15 residues. Looked up from germline, CDR1 is SGHRS and CDR2 is YFSETQ. The ends were cut back, 0 bases at V and 0 bases at J, with 7 bases in the middle. CDR3: CASSLDSLSGNTIYF. The CDR3 DNA reads TGCGCCAGCAGCTTGGACAGTCTCTCTGGAAACACCATATATTTT.